This passage covers 13 T cell receptor beta chains from one sample sequenced in a study of T cell repertoires in cytomegalovirus infection. TCRdb re-called the reads through MiXCR, storing one row per CDR3 protein. This table holds 150,000 or so distinct CDR3 sequences, 17% found once. Material for sequencing was CD8+ T cells from PBMCs. The receptors stem from a human donor in good health (CMV status not recorded). Some clones in this sample may be carry-over from other donors' samples.

This clonotype was counted at least ten times. The V call is TRBV6-1, the J call TRBJ2-1, with TRBD1 matching 11 bases. The CDR3 runs 16 residues. V lost 3 bases, J lost 1 base, and 2 bases stayed unmatched. The germline gives CDR1 MNHNS, CDR2 SASEGT. The CDR3 nucleotides are TGTGCCAGCAGTGAGGGACAGGGGGGGTCCTACAATGAGCAGTTCTTC. Translated, it gives CASSEGQGGSYNEQFF.

V and J are TRBV7-2 and TRBJ2-7, with D possibly being TRBD1 (5 bases). The CDR3 consists of 17 residues. The germline V and J ends were trimmed by 4 bases and 7 bases, with 26 bases remaining between them. Germline V CDR1 and CDR2: SGHTA, FQGNSA. The CDR3 here is CASSSPVGDPPIREQYF. The DNA for the CDR3 is TGTGCCAGCAGCTCCCCGGTAGGGGATCCTCCTATACGGGAGCAGTACTTC.

The rearrangement uses TRBV7-2 and TRBJ2-7; TRBD1 aligns across 8 bases. V was clipped by 3 bases and J by 6 bases; unmatched bases: 4. CDR1 is SGHTA and CDR2 is FQGNSA in the germline V gene. There are 13 residues in the CDR3. CDR3 residues: CASSFDRGGEQYF. In DNA form, the CDR3 reads TGTGCCAGCAGCTTTGACAGGGGTGGCGAGCAGTACTTC.

V usage is TRBV15 and J usage is TRBJ2-1; D remains ambiguous. Germline V lookup: CDR1 LNHNV, CDR2 YYDKDF (reference sequence). V was pared by 5 bases and J by 5 bases, with 10 bases between. This CDR3 comprises 13 residues. CDR3 sequence reads: CATSVSLDNEQFF. The CDR3 DNA sequence: TGTGCCACCAGCGTTTCTTTAGACAATGAGCAGTTCTTC. Full variable domain (remainder filled in from reference TRBV15 and TRBJ2-1): DAMVIQNPRYQVTQFGKPVTLSCSQTLNHNVMYWYQQKSSQAPKLLFHYYDKDFNNEADTPDNFQSRRPNTSFCFLDIRSPGLGDTAMYLCATSVSLDNEQFFGPGTRLTVL.

V usage is TRBV20-1 and J usage is TRBJ2-7; 11 positions agree with TRBD2. The trim removed 5 bases at V and 4 bases at J, leaving 7 bases unmatched. Germline CDR1 and CDR2: DFQATT and SNEGSKA (reference sequence). This CDR3 comprises 14 residues. CDR3 residues: CSAYLLAGGYEQYF. The CDR3 DNA reads as TGCAGTGCTTATCTTTTAGCGGGGGGGTACGAGCAGTACTTC.

V gene TRBV19 combines with J gene TRBJ1-1, with 7 bases fitting TRBD1. The CDR3 length is 15 residues. The V and J ends lost 1 base and 0 bases, in that order; junction bases with no gene match: 2. The germline gives CDR1 LNHDA, CDR2 SQIVND (reference sequence). CDR3 coding DNA: TGTGCCAGTAGTATAGGGGACAGCATGAACACTGAAGCTTTCTTT. Translation gives CASSIGDSMNTEAFF.

This clonotype has a single count. The J gene is TRBJ2-7, the V gene TRBV20-1; D unclear. Germline CDR1 DFQATT, CDR2 SNEGSKA (reference sequence). The CDR3 is 13 residues long. V was trimmed by 2 bases and J by 2 bases, leaving 10 bases between them. Here the CDR3 reads CSARFPATYEQYF. As DNA, the CDR3 is TGCAGTGCTAGATTCCCCGCCACCTACGAGCAGTACTTC.

This clonotype has a single count. The V call is TRBV29-1, the J call TRBJ2-2; 8 nucleotides agree with TRBD2. Germline V gene data show CDR1 as SQVTM and CDR2 as ANQGSEA. CDR3 length equals 14 residues. The trim removed 3 bases at V and 3 bases at J, leaving 3 bases unmatched. The DNA for the CDR3 is TGCAGCGTTGATTCAGCGGGAGACACCGGGGAGCTGTTTTTT. Protein product: CSVDSAGDTGELFF.

This clonotype was picked up a small number of times. V and J are TRBV28 and TRBJ2-1; TRBD1 aligns across 9 bases. In germline, CDR1 is MDHEN, CDR2 SYDVKM. CDR3 size: 17 residues. V shed 5 bases and J 2 bases; nucleotides not matched to a gene: 10. This CDR3 reads CASSIFPGTGTYNEQFF. CDR3 in DNA: TGTGCCAGCAGTATTTTCCCCGGGACAGGGACCTACAATGAGCAGTTCTTC.

This clonotype has a single count. CDR3 DNA: TGTGCCAGCAGCCTCCCGACAGGGCCCCCCGGGGAGCTGTTTTTT. Protein sequence: CASSLPTGPPGELFF. The gene calls are TRBV7-9 and TRBJ2-2; 7 bases map to TRBD1. V lost 5 bases, J lost 6 bases, and 9 bases stayed unmatched. The CDR3 has 15 residues. Germline CDR1 and CDR2: SEHNR and FQNEAQ (reference sequence).

The genes are TRBV7-2 and TRBJ2-7, with D unclear. CDR1 is SGHTA, CDR2 FQGNSA, per germline. V lost 1 base to trimming and J lost 7 bases, with 17 bases between them. The CDR3 sequence is 15 residues long. The CDR3 DNA reads TGTGCCAGCAGCTTAGAATGGTGGAATACTCGAGAGCAGTACTTC. It is translated as CASSLEWWNTREQYF.

This clonotype was found a few times. This chain joins TRBV23-1 and TRBJ2-7; D not certain. TRBV23-1 is filed as an ORF, its function uncertain. The CDR3 totals 18 residues. V lost 1 base and J lost 3, with 22 bases in between. CDR3 nucleotide sequence: TGCGCCAGCAGTCAATGGATTGACTTCCCGAGAGGAATCTACGAGCAGTACTTC. It encodes CASSQWIDFPRGIYEQYF.

The chain couples TRBV12-3 or TRBV12-4 to TRBJ2-7; perhaps TRBD1 as D (6 bases). V shed 6 bases and J shed 2 bases, with 17 bases lying between them. The CDR3 runs to 15 residues. CDR3 amino acids: CASRDRQVPAYEQYF. The CDR3, as DNA: TGTGCCAGCAGGGATCGACAGGTTCCTGCCTACGAGCAGTACTTC.